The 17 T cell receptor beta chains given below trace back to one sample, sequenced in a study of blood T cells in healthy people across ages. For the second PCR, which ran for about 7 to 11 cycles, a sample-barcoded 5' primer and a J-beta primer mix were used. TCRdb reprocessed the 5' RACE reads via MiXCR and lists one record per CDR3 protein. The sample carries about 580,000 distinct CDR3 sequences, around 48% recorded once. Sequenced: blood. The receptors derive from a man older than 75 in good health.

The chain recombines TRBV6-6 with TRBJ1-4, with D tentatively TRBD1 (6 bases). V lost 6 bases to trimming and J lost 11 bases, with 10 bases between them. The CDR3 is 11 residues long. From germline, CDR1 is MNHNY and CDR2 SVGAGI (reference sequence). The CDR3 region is CASRGGGKLFF. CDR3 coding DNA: TGTGCCAGCAGGGGGGGCGGGAAACTGTTTTTT.

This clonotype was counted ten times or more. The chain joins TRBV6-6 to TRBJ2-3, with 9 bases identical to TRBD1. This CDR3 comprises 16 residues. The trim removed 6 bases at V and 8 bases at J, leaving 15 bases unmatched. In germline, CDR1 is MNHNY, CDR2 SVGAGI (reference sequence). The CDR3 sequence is CASRETSGTGISTQYF. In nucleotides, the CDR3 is TGTGCCAGCAGAGAGACCTCCGGGACAGGGATTAGTACGCAGTATTTT.

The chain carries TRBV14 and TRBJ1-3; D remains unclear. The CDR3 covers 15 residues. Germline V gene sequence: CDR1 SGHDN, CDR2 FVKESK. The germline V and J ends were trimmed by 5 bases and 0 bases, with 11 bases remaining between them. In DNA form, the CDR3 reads TGTGCCAGCAGCGTCTCCGGCCTCTCTGGAAACACCATATATTTT. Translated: CASSVSGLSGNTIYF.

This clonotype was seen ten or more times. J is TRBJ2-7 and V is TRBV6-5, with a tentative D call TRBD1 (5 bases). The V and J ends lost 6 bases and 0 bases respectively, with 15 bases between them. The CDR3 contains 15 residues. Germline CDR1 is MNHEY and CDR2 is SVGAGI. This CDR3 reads CASSKGRVSSYEQYF. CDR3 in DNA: TGTGCCAGCAGCAAGGGGCGCGTAAGCTCCTACGAGCAGTACTTC.

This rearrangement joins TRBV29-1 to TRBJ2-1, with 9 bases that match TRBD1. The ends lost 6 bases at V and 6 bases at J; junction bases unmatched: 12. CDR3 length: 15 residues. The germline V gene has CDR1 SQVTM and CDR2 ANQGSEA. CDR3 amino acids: CSVESRTGVVNEQFF. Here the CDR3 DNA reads TGCAGCGTCGAAAGCCGGACAGGGGTGGTCAATGAGCAGTTCTTC.

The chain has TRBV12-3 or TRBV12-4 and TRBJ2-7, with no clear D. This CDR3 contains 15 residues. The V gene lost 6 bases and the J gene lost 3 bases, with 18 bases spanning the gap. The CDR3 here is CASSSMGSTHYEQYF. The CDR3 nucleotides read TGTGCCAGCAGCTCCATGGGCTCTACACACTACGAGCAGTACTTC.

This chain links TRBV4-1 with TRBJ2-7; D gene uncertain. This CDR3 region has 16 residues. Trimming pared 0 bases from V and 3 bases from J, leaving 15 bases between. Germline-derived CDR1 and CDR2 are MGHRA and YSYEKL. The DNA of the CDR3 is TGCGCCAGCAGCCAAGAGGTGGGCAGGACCTACTACGAGCAGTACTTC. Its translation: CASSQEVGRTYYEQYF.

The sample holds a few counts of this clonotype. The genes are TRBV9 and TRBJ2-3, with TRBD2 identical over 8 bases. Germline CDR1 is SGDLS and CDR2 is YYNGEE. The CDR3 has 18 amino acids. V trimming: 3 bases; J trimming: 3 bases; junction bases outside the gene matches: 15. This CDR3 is CASSAPRGAGAWTDTQYF. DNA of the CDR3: TGTGCCAGCAGCGCACCCCGGGGAGCGGGGGCATGGACAGATACGCAGTATTTT.

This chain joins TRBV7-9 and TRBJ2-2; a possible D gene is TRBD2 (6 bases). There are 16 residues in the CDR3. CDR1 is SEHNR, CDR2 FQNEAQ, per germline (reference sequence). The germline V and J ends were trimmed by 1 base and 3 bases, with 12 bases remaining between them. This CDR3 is CASSLDGVADTGELFF. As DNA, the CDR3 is TGTGCCAGCAGCTTAGATGGGGTAGCGGACACCGGGGAGCTGTTTTTT.

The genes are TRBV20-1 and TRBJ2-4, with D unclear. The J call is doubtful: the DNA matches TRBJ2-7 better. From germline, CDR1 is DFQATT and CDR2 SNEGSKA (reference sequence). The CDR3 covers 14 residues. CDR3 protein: CSADNRAGSYEQYF. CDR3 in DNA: TGCAGTGCTGATAATAGGGCAGGATCCTACGAGCAGTACTTC.

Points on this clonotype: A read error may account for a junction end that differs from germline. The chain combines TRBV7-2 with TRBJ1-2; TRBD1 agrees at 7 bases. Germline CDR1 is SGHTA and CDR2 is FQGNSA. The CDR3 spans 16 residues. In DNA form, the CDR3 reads TGTGTCAGCAGCCTCAACCCCCGGGACAGCCCCTATGGCTACACCTTC. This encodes CVSSLNPRDSPYGYTF.

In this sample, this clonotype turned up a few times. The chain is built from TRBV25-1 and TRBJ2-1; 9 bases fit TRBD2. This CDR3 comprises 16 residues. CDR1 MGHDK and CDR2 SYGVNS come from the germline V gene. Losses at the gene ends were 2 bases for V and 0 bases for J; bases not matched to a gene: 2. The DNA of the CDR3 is TGTGCCAGCAGTGAACTAGCGGGAACCTCCTACAATGAGCAGTTCTTC. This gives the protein CASSELAGTSYNEQFF.

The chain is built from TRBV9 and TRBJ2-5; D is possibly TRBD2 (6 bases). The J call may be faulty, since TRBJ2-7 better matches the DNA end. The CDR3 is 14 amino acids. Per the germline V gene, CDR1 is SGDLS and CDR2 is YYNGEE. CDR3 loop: CASSAQMGRNEQYF. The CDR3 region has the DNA TGTGCCAGCAGCGCACAGATGGGGAGGAACGAGCAGTACTTC.

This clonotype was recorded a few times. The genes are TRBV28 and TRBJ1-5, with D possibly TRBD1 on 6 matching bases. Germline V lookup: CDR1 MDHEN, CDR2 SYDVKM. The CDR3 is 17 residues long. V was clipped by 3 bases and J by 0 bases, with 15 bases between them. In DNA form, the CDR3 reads TGTGCCAGCAGTTTCCCTGGGACAAGAATTAGCAATCAGCCCCAGCATTTT. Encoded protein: CASSFPGTRISNQPQHF.

CDR3: CSASPRDRVNTEAFF. For the CDR3, the DNA is TGCAGTGCTTCGCCCCGGGACAGGGTGAACACTGAAGCTTTCTTT. The chain carries TRBV20-1 and TRBJ1-1; 9 nucleotides line up with TRBD1. The CDR3 consists of 15 residues. Losses at the gene ends were 5 bases for V and 0 bases for J; bases not matched to a gene: 7. Germline CDR1 and CDR2: DFQATT and SNEGSKA (reference sequence).

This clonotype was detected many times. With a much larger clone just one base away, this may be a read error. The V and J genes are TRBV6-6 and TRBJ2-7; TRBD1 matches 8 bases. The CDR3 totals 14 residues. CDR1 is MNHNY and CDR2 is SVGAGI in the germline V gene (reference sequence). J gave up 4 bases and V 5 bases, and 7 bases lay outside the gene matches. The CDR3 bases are TGTGCCAGCAGTCAGCGCGGGACAGGTTACGAGCAGTACTTC. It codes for CASSQRGTGYEQYF.

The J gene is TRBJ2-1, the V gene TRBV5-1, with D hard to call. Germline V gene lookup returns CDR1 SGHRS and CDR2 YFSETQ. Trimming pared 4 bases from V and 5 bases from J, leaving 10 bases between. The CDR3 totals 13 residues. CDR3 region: CASSRNTDNEQFF. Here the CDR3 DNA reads TGCGCCAGCAGCCGGAACACGGACAATGAGCAGTTCTTC.